Listed here are 16 T cell receptor beta chains from one sample, sequenced in a study of CD8+CD57+ T cells in acquired aplastic anemia. Genomic DNA was employed as the template in profiling TCR beta VDJ and CDR3. One entry per CDR3 protein results from TCRdb running MiXCR on the reads. The sample has 200,000 or so distinct CDR3 sequences, less than 65% seen once. What was sequenced was sorted CD4+, CD8+, or CD8+CD57+ T cells (not recorded which) from PBMCs. The receptors were gathered from a human donor with severe aplastic anemia or a healthy control (not recorded which).

The rearrangement joins TRBV20-1 to TRBJ2-5; perhaps TRBD2 as D (7 bases). The CDR3 is 13 amino acids. V was clipped by 3 bases and J by 4 bases, with 12 bases between them. Germline V gene data show CDR1 as DFQATT and CDR2 as SNEGSKA (reference sequence). CDR3 sequence: CSARRGGPETQYF. The CDR3 region has the DNA TGCAGTGCTAGGAGGGGGGGGCCAGAGACCCAGTACTTC.

This clonotype was recorded once. This rearrangement joins TRBV20-1 to TRBJ1-6; D remains ambiguous. The CDR3 contains 17 residues. CDR1 is DFQATT and CDR2 is SNEGSKA in the germline V gene (reference sequence). V gave up 0 bases and J gave up 6 bases, with 18 bases separating them. CDR3 in DNA: TGCAGTGCTAGAGATACTCGCCAGAGTTTGATTAATTCACCCCTCCACTTT. This translates into CSARDTRQSLINSPLHF.

The V gene is TRBV5-1, the J gene TRBJ1-5; the D is unclear. Germline-derived CDR1 and CDR2 are SGHRS and YFSETQ. With 0 bases removed from V and 5 bases from J, the gap between germline ends came to 9 bases. The CDR3 contains 14 residues. This chain's CDR3 is CASSLAYGDQPQHF. As DNA, the CDR3 is TGCGCCAGCAGCTTGGCCTATGGGGATCAGCCCCAGCATTTT.

This chain joins TRBV2 and TRBJ2-7, with TRBD2 identical over 9 bases. The junction had 3 bases not matched to a gene; V was cut back by 2 bases and J by 1 base. Germline V gene lookup returns CDR1 SNHLY and CDR2 FYNNEI. The length of the CDR3 is 15 residues. The CDR3 spells CASSEPSGASYEQYF. Here the CDR3 DNA reads TGTGCCAGCAGTGAACCTAGCGGGGCGTCCTACGAGCAGTACTTC.

The J gene is TRBJ2-7, the V gene TRBV7-9, with a tentative D call TRBD2 (6 bases). CDR3 size: 15 residues. Germline loops: CDR1 SEHNR, CDR2 FQNEAQ (reference sequence). The V end was cut by 6 bases, the J end by 2 bases, with 17 bases between. CDR3 loop: CASSPRRDLPYEQYF. CDR3 sequence (DNA): TGTGCCAGCAGTCCAAGGAGGGACCTACCCTACGAGCAGTACTTC.

The chain links TRBV24-1 to TRBJ2-1, with D possibly called TRBD1 or TRBD2 (6 bases each). V lost 4 bases to trimming and J lost 8 bases, with 11 bases between them. The CDR3 is 13 residues long. Germline CDR1 and CDR2: KGHDR and SFDVKD. CDR3 coding DNA: TGTGCCACCAGTGACAACAGGGAGGATGAGCAGTTCTTC. Translating gives CATSDNREDEQFF.

The chain recombines TRBV7-7 with TRBJ2-1; a possible D gene is TRBD1 (6 bases). V was cut by 4 bases and J by 6 bases, with 16 bases left in between. CDR1 SSHAT and CDR2 FNYEAQ come from the germline V gene (reference sequence). The CDR3 covers 15 residues. CDR3 residues: CASSSTQGLGNEQFF. The CDR3, as DNA: TGTGCCAGCAGCTCGACTCAGGGGTTGGGCAATGAGCAGTTCTTC.

The chain combines TRBV29-1 with TRBJ2-1; D perhaps matches TRBD2 (5 bases). The CDR3 loop spans 11 amino acids. Germline values: CDR1 SQVTM, CDR2 ANQGSEA. Deletions cut 5 bases from V and 9 bases from J, with 11 bases between. The CDR3 coding sequence is TGCAGCGTTCGGGTAGGAGGTGAGCAGTTCTTC. Encoded protein: CSVRVGGEQFF.

This clonotype was observed at least ten times. The V and J genes are TRBV4-1 and TRBJ2-7, with TRBD2 matching over 7 bases. The CDR3 runs to 15 residues. V dropped 4 bases and J dropped 5; count of bases not matched to a gene: 11. Germline values: CDR1 MGHRA, CDR2 YSYEKL. This CDR3 is CASSLGVGGTDEQYF. The CDR3 DNA follows: TGCGCCAGCAGCCTCGGGGTGGGGGGGACGGACGAGCAGTACTTC.

The genes are TRBV19 and TRBJ1-1, with unresolved D. The CDR3 is 15 residues long. Germline values: CDR1 LNHDA, CDR2 SQIVND (reference sequence). V gave up 6 bases and J gave up 0 bases, with 14 bases separating them. CDR3 DNA: TGTGCCAGTAGCACCGGACCTACTTTGAACACTGAAGCTTTCTTT. It encodes CASSTGPTLNTEAFF.

This chain links TRBV7-3 with TRBJ2-5; weak D call: TRBD2 (7 bases). The V and J ends lost 5 bases and 4 bases respectively, with 17 bases between them. The CDR3 length is 15 residues. CDR1 is SGHTA, CDR2 FQGTGA, per germline. The CDR3 sequence: CASSPFGGGAETQYF. In DNA form, the CDR3 reads TGTGCCAGCAGCCCCTTTGGCGGGGGCGCAGAGACCCAGTACTTC.

V usage is TRBV12-5 and J usage is TRBJ1-2; D might be TRBD1 (5 bases). CDR3 length equals 12 residues. Looked up from germline, CDR1 is LGHNT and CDR2 is FRNRAP. The CDR3 region has the DNA TGTGCCAGCAGTTGGGGCCTATATGGCTACACCTTC. This translates into CASSWGLYGYTF.

This clonotype was seen repeatedly, ten times or more. The V call is TRBV7-9, the J call TRBJ2-1, with D maybe TRBD1 (6 bases). Deletions cut 5 bases from V and 8 bases from J, with 10 bases between. This CDR3 is built from 12 residues. Germline V gene sequence: CDR1 SEHNR, CDR2 FQNEAQ (reference sequence). The CDR3 region is CASSGTQDEQFF. The DNA for the CDR3 is TGTGCCAGCAGCGGGACACAGGATGAGCAGTTCTTC.

The rearrangement links TRBV20-1 to TRBJ1-1, with D uncertain. Germline V gives CDR1 DFQATT, CDR2 SNEGSKA (reference sequence). V gave up 3 bases and J gave up 1 base, with 6 bases separating them. The CDR3 runs 12 residues. The CDR3 protein is CSASGRNTEAFF. The DNA of the CDR3 is TGCAGTGCTAGCGGCAGGAACACTGAAGCTTTCTTT.

This clonotype has just a few counts. A much larger clone is a single base away; this may be a read error. This chain joins TRBV7-3 and TRBJ1-1; 7 nucleotides agree with TRBD1. This CDR3 is 15 amino acids long. Germline V lookup: CDR1 SGHTA, CDR2 FQGTGA. The CDR3 reads CAGSLSNAGGTEAFF. The CDR3 DNA follows: TGTGCCGGCAGCTTATCCAACGCAGGGGGCACTGAAGCTTTCTTT.

This clonotype was counted only a few times. The rearrangement uses TRBV7-9 and TRBJ2-5; 8 bases are shared with TRBD1. The CDR3 is 14 residues long. Germline V gene data show CDR1 as SEHNR and CDR2 as FQNEAQ (reference sequence). The J segment lost 2 bases and the V segment lost 5 bases, leaving 4 bases of the junction unmatched. CDR3 sequence reads: CASSRTGLQETQYF. The CDR3 nucleotides are TGTGCCAGCAGCCGGACAGGGTTACAAGAGACCCAGTACTTC.